The entry below gives a single T cell receptor (beta chain) sequence along with its context. The sample comes from a study of blood T cell repertoires in COVID-19. Trimming stripped 2 bases from V and 8 bases from J, with 9 bases between. This CDR3 contains 12 residues. The germline V gene encodes CDR1 SEHNR and CDR2 FQNEAQ (reference sequence). Produced via immunoSEQ multiplex PCR; TCRdb's table is partial and in-frame only. The table has a few hundred thousand clones, 85% to 90% seen once. The study assigned cohorts using participant-reported clinical history. The TCR was taken from a man under 40 who had recovered from COVID-19. V gene TRBV7-9 combines with J gene TRBJ1-1; a weak D match, TRBD1 (6 bases). Source material: PBMCs or T cells enriched from blood (not recorded which). Written as DNA, the CDR3 is TGTGCCAGCAGCTTATATGGGACAGAAGCTTTCTTT. Amino acid sequence: CASSLYGTEAFF.